The TCR beta chain described here comes from a study of Ad26.COV2.S vaccination and SARS-CoV-2 variants. As for this clone: Antigen specificity is unknown.

Here immunoSEQ multiplex PCR was the method, and the copy in TCRdb shows in-frame clones only, minus some. The sample includes more than 300,000 clones, around 89% of them seen just once. Notes on the study in general: Researchers reported similar non-spike TCR breadth in vaccine and placebo recipients.

The ends lost 4 bases at V and 4 bases at J; junction bases unmatched: 4. CDR3 length equals 14 residues. The germline CDR1 and CDR2 sequences are SGHNT and YYREEE (reference sequence). Described treatment: 19 received Ad26.COV2.S at low or high dose, single or two shots; several received placebo; per-sample allocation not given. Sampling occurred on day 63 after the first vaccine or placebo injection. The receptor was derived from a person aged 18-60 years who received the Ad26.COV2.S COVID-19 vaccine or a placebo. The V gene is TRBV5-4, the J gene TRBJ2-3, with 9 bases fitting TRBD1. The sample here was peripheral blood, taken in a trial of Ad26.COV2.S vaccine versus placebo. CDR3 sequence: CASSNRTGADTQYF. CDR3 DNA: TGTGCCAGCAGCAACAGGACAGGGGCAGATACGCAGTATTTT.